Below, 9 T cell receptor beta chains from the same sample are listed, as sequenced in a study of blood T cell repertoires in COVID-19. Some clones are missing from TCRdb's copy, which holds only in-frame ones; the method was immunoSEQ multiplex PCR. The repertoire holds under 85,000 clones, with about 83% as singletons. The specimen sequenced was peripheral blood. All receptors come from a man aged 45-65 years with active COVID-19.

This chain uses TRBV6-5 with TRBJ2-3, with 9 bases identical to TRBD2. This CDR3 is 14 amino acids long. V was clipped by 10 bases and J by 2 bases; unmatched bases: 7. Germline V gene lookup returns CDR1 MNHEY and CDR2 SVGAGI. CDR3 bases: TGTGCCATAGGGGCTAGCGGGATCACAGATACGCAGTATTTT. Protein: CAIGASGITDTQYF.

The gene calls are TRBV7-9 and TRBJ2-1, with D perhaps TRBD2 (7 bases). Trimming removed 5 bases at V and 3 bases at J, with 20 bases between. The CDR3 covers 17 residues. The germline gives CDR1 SEHNR, CDR2 FQNEAQ (reference sequence). The CDR3 bases are TGTGCCAGCAGCCCTTCGACTAGCCAGGGGTTCTACAATGAGCAGTTCTTC. Its translation: CASSPSTSQGFYNEQFF.

As DNA, the CDR3 is TGCGCCAGCAGCCAAGGCCCCGAGGGACAGGGTCTGAACAATGAGCAGTTCTTC. It is translated as CASSQGPEGQGLNNEQFF. The chain carries TRBV4-3 and TRBJ2-1, with 9 bases identical to TRBD1. Trimming cost V 1 base and J 5 bases; bases outside gene matches: 12. CDR1 and CDR2 from the germline V gene are LGHNA and YSLEER. CDR3 length equals 18 residues.

This clone has only one observation. The genes are TRBV9 and TRBJ2-5; the match to TRBD2 covers 8 bases. The CDR3 runs to 16 residues. The trim removed 4 bases at V and 3 bases at J, leaving 11 bases unmatched. Germline V gene data show CDR1 as SGDLS and CDR2 as YYNGEE. DNA of the CDR3: TGTGCCAGCAGCTCCGGGGGGGGGCGTTTAAAAGAGACCCAGTACTTC. This translates into CASSSGGGRLKETQYF.

Only a few counts were recorded for this clone. This sequence joins TRBV1 and TRBJ2-3; TRBD1 is the table's D call and was not checked against the DNA. TRBV1 is a pseudogene. The CDR3 has 16 amino acids. Here the CDR3 DNA reads TGCACCAGCAGCCAAGATTCGACAGCTCGCACAGATACGCAGTATTTT. It yields the protein CTSSQDSTARTDTQYF.

The rearrangement uses TRBV24-1 and TRBJ2-2, with D perhaps matching TRBD1 (6 bases). The V and J ends lost 6 bases and 0 bases respectively, with 7 bases between them. CDR3 length: 14 residues. The V gene's germline CDR1 is KGHDR and CDR2 SFDVKD. The DNA of the CDR3 is TGTGCCACCAGTAAGGGGGCGAACACCGGGGAGCTGTTTTTT. This sequence encodes CATSKGANTGELFF.

This clone was detected once. V and J are TRBV6-5 and TRBJ2-3, with D possibly matching TRBD1 (6 bases). Trimming stripped 8 bases from V and 2 bases from J, with 11 bases between. The CDR3 runs 13 residues. Germline V CDR1 and CDR2: MNHEY, SVGAGI. DNA for the CDR3: TGTGCCAGCTTAGGACAGAACACAGATACGCAGTATTTT. Translation: CASLGQNTDTQYF.

This chain connects TRBV4-2 to TRBJ2-6; TRBD2 is a possible D gene (5 bases). The CDR3 runs to 16 residues. Germline V gene lookup returns CDR1 LGHNA and CDR2 YNFKEQ. The ends were cut back, 1 base at V and 1 base at J, with 8 bases in the middle. The CDR3 loop is CASSQAGKSGANVLTF. As DNA, the CDR3 is TGTGCCAGCAGCCAAGCGGGGAAGTCTGGGGCCAACGTCCTGACTTTC.

The V call is TRBV7-3, the J call TRBJ2-2, with D possibly being TRBD2 (6 bases). The germline V and J ends were trimmed by 0 bases and 1 base, with 15 bases remaining between them. The CDR3 runs to 18 residues. Germline lookup yields CDR1 SGHTA and CDR2 FQGTGA. CDR3 in DNA: TGTGCCAGCAGCTTAACGCGGGGACGGCACGAGAACACCGGGGAGCTGTTTTTT. Its translation is CASSLTRGRHENTGELFF.